The text below deals with one TCR beta chain. Its binding antigen is unknown. Base quality data are lacking; no much larger clone is found one base away. The sample's treatment or condition label, in plain terms: live attenuated yellow fever vaccine strain. Two biological replicates of bulk PBMCs were collected at each blood-draw timepoint. PBMCs were isolated from peripheral blood using a standard Ficoll-Paque protocol. TriZol was used to extract RNA from bulk PBMCs, from CD4 and CD8 fractions, and from dextramer-positive and dextramer-negative fractions. TCR cDNA was made using 5'RACE template switching, a step that added a universal primer site and unique molecular identifiers. cDNA synthesis was primed from both the TCR alpha and TCR beta constant segments. Libraries were amplified in two PCR steps, with sample barcodes and sequencing adapters added in the second step. Sequencing of the libraries was done on either Illumina HiSeq 2500 (2x100 bp) or NovaSeq (2x150 bp). Per the original workflow: Demultiplexing of reads and collapsing into UMI consensus sequences were performed with MIGEC, and V(D)J alignment was carried out with MiXCR. Using edgeR on replicate PBMC samples, clonotypes were called vaccine-responding if FDR was below 0.01 and the log2 fold change was above 5 up to day 15. Each bulk clonotype received a CD4 or CD8 identity based on whether the sequenced CD4 or CD8 repertoire contained that clonotype at higher abundance. TCRdb reprocessed the public reads (quality trimming at Q25 with fastp, clone calling with MiXCR) and kept in-frame beta chains. All rows with the same CDR3 protein become a single entry with the most common DNA and genes. None of the V and J calls come from the authors' own analysis; TCRdb made them. Within this sample are hundreds of thousands of distinct CDR3 sequences, with around a sixth of them counted one time only. The ten top clones hold 17% of the sample.

For CDR1 and CDR2, the germline V gene lists SGDLS and YYNGEE. The CDR3 starts with the cysteine, ends with the phenylalanine, and has 16 residues. Only CDR3 DNA is held: 48 bases, read in frame from base 1. V drops 3 bases and J drops 2 bases, leaving 17 bases in between. The sample is drawn from a study of T cells after yellow fever vaccination (dated by TCRdb to the late 2010s). Some background on the complete study: The SMART-Seq v4 Ultra Low Input RNA kit was used to prepare libraries from fractions with low cell numbers. Bulk TCR alpha and beta repertoires were sequenced longitudinally to track T-cell clones before and after primary and booster YFV17D yellow fever vaccination. Two healthy male donors made up the cohort, one aged 18 to 30 years and the other aged 30 to 40 years. Blood was collected at multiple timepoints before and after primary and secondary immunization, and bulk PBMC replicates and cell subsets were isolated.

The research as a whole found: FACS-sorted repertoires could contain abundant contaminating clonotypes from the bulk population, so computational filtering was required. Most clones expanded after primary vaccination were re-detected after the booster (about 96% of CD4 and around 86% of CD8), suggesting broad memory maintenance. Only two donors were included in the study, so the extent to which the findings can be generalized is limited. A small share of clonotypes was detected in both CD4 and CD8 compartments, with the overlap likely arising from convergent recombination. Compared with the primary T-cell response, the secondary T-cell response was weaker but faster, peaking on day 5 rather than day 15.

The source was PBMCs, collected less than 6 days after the first yellow fever vaccination. The chain was built from TRBV9 and TRBJ1-2; TRBD1 is possibly the D segment (6 matching bases). This receptor was obtained from a young man who received the YFV17D yellow fever vaccine. The DNA sequence is TGTGCCAGCAGCGCTAGGGGGTCGGGACTGAACTATGGCTACACCTTC. This yields the protein CASSARGSGLNYGYTF.